Below are 25 T cell receptor beta chains sequenced from a single sample in a study of cytomegalovirus exposure and HLA in healthy donors. Researchers ran the PCR with 60 Vbeta and 13 Jbeta primers. Only in-frame clones appear in the TCRdb table, and some are missing; sequencing was by immunoSEQ multiplex PCR. This sample has over 100,000 clones, with 80% to 85% found just once. The sample was PBMCs. The origin of the receptors is a man between 25 and 39 years old in good health and CMV-seropositive.

This sequence joins TRBV10-1 and TRBJ2-3, with TRBD1 matching 10 bases. The CDR3 extends over 17 amino acids. Unmatched junction bases numbered 8, after V lost 3 bases and J lost 2 bases. The germline V gene encodes CDR1 WNHNN and CDR2 SYGVQD (reference sequence). The CDR3 spells CASSESGTGAPTDTQYF. CDR3 in DNA: TGCGCCAGCAGTGAATCCGGGACAGGGGCGCCCACAGATACGCAGTATTTT.

This clone was counted once. The rearrangement links TRBV18 to TRBJ2-5, with 7 bases lining up with TRBD1. Losses at the gene ends were 3 bases for V and 2 bases for J; bases not matched to a gene: 6. The CDR3 length is 15 residues. Germline V gene data show CDR1 as KGHSH and CDR2 as LQKENI. This chain's CDR3 is CASSPFRQGQETQYF. CDR3 nucleotides: TGTGCCAGCTCACCTTTTAGACAGGGTCAAGAGACCCAGTACTTC.

The V and J genes are TRBV5-1 and TRBJ2-5, with 9 bases identical to TRBD1. From germline, CDR1 is SGHRS and CDR2 YFSETQ. The CDR3 sequence is 17 residues long. V lost 1 base to trimming and J lost 3 bases; unmatched junction nucleotides: 10. CDR3 nucleotides: TGCGCCAGCAGCTTGTTCGGGCTGACAGGGGGTAAAGAGACCCAGTACTTC. Translating gives CASSLFGLTGGKETQYF.

The chain employs TRBV6-5 and TRBJ1-3; maybe TRBD1 (5 bases). The CDR3 extends over 13 amino acids. Germline loops: CDR1 MNHEY, CDR2 SVGAGI. V lost 2 bases and J lost 3, with 5 bases in between. In DNA, the CDR3 is TGTGCCAGCAGTTACAGGGGTGGAAACACCATATATTTT. This codes for CASSYRGGNTIYF.

This clone was seen more than once but under ten times. This rearrangement joins TRBV30 to TRBJ2-1; the D gene is possibly TRBD2 (6 bases). CDR1 and CDR2 from the germline V gene are GTSNPN and SVGIG (reference sequence). V lost 0 bases to trimming and J lost 7 bases, with 16 bases between them. The CDR3 has 15 residues. In DNA form, the CDR3 reads TGTGCCTGGAGTGTACGCGGGATATCAGGGAATGAGCAGTTCTTC. Protein sequence: CAWSVRGISGNEQFF.

With regard to this clone: Within the sample, other DNA sequences also encode this same CDR3. The gene calls are TRBV5-1 and TRBJ2-5; 9 nucleotides match TRBD1. Germline CDR1 and CDR2: SGHRS and YFSETQ. The V segment lost 3 bases and the J segment 2 bases; nucleotides outside the gene matches: 2. This CDR3 is 14 amino acids long. The DNA for the CDR3 is TGCGCCAGCAGCTCGGGACAGGGACAAGAGACCCAGTACTTC. Amino acids: CASSSGQGQETQYF.

This sequence joins TRBV6-6 and TRBJ1-4, with D possibly matching TRBD1 (5 bases). Deletions cut 6 bases from V and 0 bases from J, with 8 bases between. Germline CDR1 and CDR2: MNHNY and SVGAGI (reference sequence). The CDR3 is 14 residues long. CDR3 protein: CASRGGSTNEKLFF. The CDR3 DNA sequence: TGTGCCAGCAGGGGGGGGTCAACTAATGAAAAACTGTTTTTT.

Concerning this clone itself: Germline is not matched at one junction end, which may reflect a read error. This rearrangement joins TRBV4-1 to TRBJ2-3, with D tentatively TRBD1 (5 bases). This CDR3 has 15 amino acids. Germline V lookup: CDR1 MGHRA, CDR2 YSYEKL. The CDR3 loop is CAGSQEAGSTDTQYF. CDR3 nucleotides: TGCGCCGGCAGCCAAGAGGCAGGGAGCACAGATACGCAGTATTTT.

The chain joins TRBV2 to TRBJ1-5; D may be TRBD1 (6 bases). Germline-derived CDR1 and CDR2 are SNHLY and FYNNEI. Trimming stripped 8 bases from V and 3 bases from J, with 11 bases between. The CDR3 length is 13 residues. Here the CDR3 reads CASRQESNQPQHF. Here the CDR3 DNA reads TGTGCCAGCCGACAGGAATCCAATCAGCCCCAGCATTTT.

CDR3 protein: CASTNDPGVAEAFF. The DNA of the CDR3 is TGCGCCAGCACCAACGACCCAGGGGTAGCCGAAGCTTTCTTT. The chain has TRBV5-1 and TRBJ1-1, with D possibly being TRBD1 (6 bases). CDR3 size: 14 residues. Per germline, CDR1 SGHRS and CDR2 YFSETQ. V was shortened by 6 bases and J by 8 bases, with 20 bases between the two germline ends.

This clone was detected only once. This rearrangement joins TRBV5-4 to TRBJ1-2; tentative D call: TRBD1 (6 bases). Between the trimmed V and J ends, which lost 0 bases and 2 bases, there was a span of 14 bases. Germline-derived CDR1 and CDR2 are SGHNT and YYREEE (reference sequence). There are 16 residues in the CDR3. CDR3: CASSLEGTQRNYGYTF. The CDR3 coding sequence is TGTGCCAGCAGCTTGGAGGGGACACAAAGGAACTATGGCTACACCTTC.

This chain connects TRBV2 to TRBJ1-2, with TRBD1 matching over 10 bases. CDR1 and CDR2 (germline): SNHLY, FYNNEI. Trimming cost V 5 bases and J 7 bases; bases outside gene matches: 1. The CDR3 runs 12 residues. The CDR3 here is CASSRDRGGYTF. CDR3 sequence (DNA): TGTGCCAGCAGTAGGGACAGGGGTGGCTACACCTTC. Full variable domain (outside the CDR3, taken from reference TRBV2 and TRBJ1-2): EPEVTQTPSHQVTQMGQEVILRCVPISNHLYFYWYRQILGQKVEFLVSFYNNEISEKSEIFDDQFSVERPDGSNFTLKIRSTKLEDSAMYFCASSRDRGGYTFGSGTRLTVV.

The V gene is TRBV7-6, the J gene TRBJ2-2, with 10 bases that match TRBD2. CDR3 length equals 15 residues. Germline V lookup: CDR1 SGHVS, CDR2 FNYEAQ. After removal of 11 bases from V and 4 bases from J, the junction contained 10 bases not matched to a gene. CDR3: CAVKSGRASTGELFF. The CDR3 region has the DNA TGTGCCGTCAAGAGCGGGAGGGCCTCCACCGGGGAGCTGTTTTTT. The variable domain in full, completed from reference TRBV7-6 and TRBJ2-2, reads GAGVSQSPRYKVTKRGQDVALRCDPISGHVSLYWYRQALGQGPEFLTYFNYEAQQDKSGLPNDRFSAERPEGSISTLTIQRTEQRDSAMYRCAVKSGRASTGELFFGEGSRLTVL.

This sequence joins TRBV5-1 and TRBJ2-5; D is ambiguous. The CDR3 runs to 13 residues. Germline values: CDR1 SGHRS, CDR2 YFSETQ. Deletions cut 4 bases from V and 4 bases from J, with 11 bases between. The CDR3 region is CASSLTNLETQYF. The CDR3 DNA reads as TGCGCCAGCAGCCTCACTAATTTAGAGACCCAGTACTTC. Drawing the rest from reference TRBV5-1 and TRBJ2-5, the complete variable domain is KAGVTQTPRYLIKTRGQQVTLSCSPISGHRSVSWYQQTPGQGLQFLFEYFSETQRNKGNFPGRFSGRQFSNSRSEMNVSTLELGDSALYLCASSLTNLETQYFGPGTRLLVL.

This sequence joins TRBV5-1 and TRBJ2-2; D may be TRBD2 (6 bases). The CDR3 length is 13 residues. V was cut by 5 bases and J by 5 bases, with 10 bases left in between. The germline V gene has CDR1 SGHRS and CDR2 YFSETQ. The CDR3 spells CASSSGGTGELFF. CDR3 nucleotide sequence: TGCGCCAGCAGTTCTGGGGGGACCGGGGAGCTGTTTTTT.

V is TRBV15 and J is TRBJ2-3; D might be TRBD2 (5 bases). The germline V gene encodes CDR1 LNHNV and CDR2 YYDKDF (reference sequence). V lost 0 bases and J 6 bases, leaving 19 bases between the germline ends. The CDR3 is 17 amino acids. The CDR3 sequence: CATSRDRLAFIVDTQYF. In nucleotides, the CDR3 is TGTGCCACCAGCAGAGATCGCCTAGCTTTTATTGTCGATACGCAGTATTTT.

The chain couples TRBV7-6 to TRBJ1-2, with TRBD1 matching over 7 bases. This CDR3 has 14 residues. With 1 base clipped from V and 5 bases from J, the junction kept 4 bases outside the gene matches. Germline CDR1 is SGHVS and CDR2 is FNYEAQ. This CDR3 is CASSLGTGTYGYTF. CDR3 sequence (DNA): TGTGCCAGCAGCTTAGGGACAGGAACGTATGGCTACACCTTC.

Only a few counts were recorded for this clone. CDR3 in amino acids: CSVEGQYTEAFF. The CDR3 DNA reads TGCAGCGTTGAAGGCCAGTACACTGAAGCTTTCTTT. The V call is TRBV29-1, the J call TRBJ1-1; no clear D. The germline CDR1 and CDR2 sequences are SQVTM and ANQGSEA. The CDR3 is 12 residues long. The V end lost 1 base, the J end lost 3 bases, and 6 bases lay between the germline ends.

The chain links TRBV30 to TRBJ1-2; 7 bases line up with TRBD1. After removal of 2 bases from V and 7 bases from J, the junction contained 7 bases not matched to a gene. Germline CDR1 and CDR2: GTSNPN and SVGIG (reference sequence). This CDR3 contains 13 residues. DNA for the CDR3: TGTGCCTGGAGTACAGGGGTCTCTTTTGGCTACACCTTC. This encodes CAWSTGVSFGYTF.

As concerns this clone: Without the conserved terminal phenylalanine or tryptophan, this CDR3 likely stems from a read error. No DNA is shown, since the ends of the CDR3 on it are uncertain; the CDR3 is the one TCRdb lists. The V call is TRBV9, the J call TRBJ1-4. CDR1 SGDLS and CDR2 YYNGEE come from the germline V gene. Both ends counted, the CDR3 spans 8 residues. This chain's CDR3 is CASKGGPG.

The chain is built from TRBV5-1 and TRBJ2-3; maybe TRBD1 (5 bases). The V and J ends lost 6 bases and 0 bases respectively, with 20 bases between them. CDR3 length: 17 amino acids. Germline V gives CDR1 SGHRS, CDR2 YFSETQ. CDR3 region: CASTLLLQASSTDTQYF. The CDR3 DNA reads as TGCGCCAGCACACTCCTCCTACAGGCTTCTAGCACAGATACGCAGTATTTT.

V gene TRBV5-8 combines with J gene TRBJ2-7, with D perhaps matching TRBD1 (6 bases). Per germline, CDR1 SGHTS and CDR2 YDEGEE. The length of the CDR3 is 13 residues. V lost 4 bases and J 10 bases, leaving 18 bases between the germline ends. The CDR3 nucleotides read TGTGCCAGCAGCCTGCAGGGGACGGAGCGCCAGTACTTC. Its translation is CASSLQGTERQYF.

The chain couples TRBV5-1 to TRBJ2-1, with 10 positions matching TRBD2. The germline CDR1 and CDR2 sequences are SGHRS and YFSETQ. The CDR3 spans 17 residues. With V trimmed by 4 bases and J by 4 bases, 11 bases remained unmatched. CDR3 coding DNA: TGCGCCAGCAGCCCGGACCCCGGGACTAGCGCTTACAATGAGCAGTTCTTC. Encoded protein: CASSPDPGTSAYNEQFF.

The V and J genes are TRBV5-1 and TRBJ1-6; tentative D call: TRBD1 (5 bases). The CDR3 consists of 15 residues. V gave up 4 bases and J gave up 5 bases, with 13 bases separating them. Germline V gene data show CDR1 as SGHRS and CDR2 as YFSETQ. This CDR3 is CASSARDLNNSPLHF. CDR3 sequence (DNA): TGCGCCAGCAGCGCCCGGGACTTAAATAATTCACCCCTCCACTTT. Looking up the rest from reference TRBV5-1 and TRBJ1-6 gives the full variable domain: KAGVTQTPRYLIKTRGQQVTLSCSPISGHRSVSWYQQTPGQGLQFLFEYFSETQRNKGNFPGRFSGRQFSNSRSEMNVSTLELGDSALYLCASSARDLNNSPLHFGNGTRLTVT.

This clone was seen a few times. The rearrangement links TRBV2 to TRBJ2-7; TRBD2 aligns across 14 bases. There are 18 residues in the CDR3. CDR1 SNHLY and CDR2 FYNNEI come from the germline V gene. The V gene end was trimmed by 6 bases and the J gene end by 3 bases; junction bases not matched to a gene: 13. In DNA, the CDR3 is TGTGCCAGCAGCGCGGGAGGGTCTGGACTAGCGGGGGGCTACGAGCAGTACTTC. This encodes CASSAGGSGLAGGYEQYF.